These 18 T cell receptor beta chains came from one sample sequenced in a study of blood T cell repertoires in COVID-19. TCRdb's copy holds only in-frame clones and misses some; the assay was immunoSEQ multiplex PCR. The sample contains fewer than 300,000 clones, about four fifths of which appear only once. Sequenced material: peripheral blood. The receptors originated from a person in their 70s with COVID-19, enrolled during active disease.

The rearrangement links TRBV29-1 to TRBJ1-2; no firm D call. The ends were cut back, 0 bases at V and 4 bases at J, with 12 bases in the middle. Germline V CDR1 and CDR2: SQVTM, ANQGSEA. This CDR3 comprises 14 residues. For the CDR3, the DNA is TGCAGCGTTGAAGATCCTGGCAGACTCTATGGCTACACCTTC. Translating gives CSVEDPGRLYGYTF.

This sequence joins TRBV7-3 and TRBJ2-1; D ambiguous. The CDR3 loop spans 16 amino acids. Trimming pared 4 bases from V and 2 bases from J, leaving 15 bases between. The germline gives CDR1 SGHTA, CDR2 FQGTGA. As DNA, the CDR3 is TGTGCCAGCAGCTCCAACCCAACGCGTGCCTACAATGAGCAGTTCTTC. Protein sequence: CASSSNPTRAYNEQFF.

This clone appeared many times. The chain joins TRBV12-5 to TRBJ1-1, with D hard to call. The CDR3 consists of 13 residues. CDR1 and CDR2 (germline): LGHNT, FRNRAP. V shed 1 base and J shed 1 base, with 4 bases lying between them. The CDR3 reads CASGLGQNTEAFF. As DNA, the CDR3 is TGTGCTAGTGGTTTGGGACAGAACACTGAAGCTTTCTTT.

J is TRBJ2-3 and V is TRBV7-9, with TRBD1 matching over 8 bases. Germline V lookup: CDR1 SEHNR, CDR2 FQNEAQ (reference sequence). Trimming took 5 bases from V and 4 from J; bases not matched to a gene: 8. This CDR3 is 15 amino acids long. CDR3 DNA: TGTGCCAGCAGCCAAGGGAACAGGGGGGCAGATACGCAGTATTTT. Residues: CASSQGNRGADTQYF.

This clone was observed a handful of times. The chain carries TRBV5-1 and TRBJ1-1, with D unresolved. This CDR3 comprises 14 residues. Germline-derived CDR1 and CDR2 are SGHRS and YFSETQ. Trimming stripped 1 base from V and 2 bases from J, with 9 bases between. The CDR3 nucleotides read TGCGCCAGCAGCTTGTTCGCTAGTAACACTGAAGCTTTCTTT. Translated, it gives CASSLFASNTEAFF. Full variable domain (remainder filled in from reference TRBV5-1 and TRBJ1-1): KAGVTQTPRYLIKTRGQQVTLSCSPISGHRSVSWYQQTPGQGLQFLFEYFSETQRNKGNFPGRFSGRQFSNSRSEMNVSTLELGDSALYLCASSLFASNTEAFFGQGTRLTVV.

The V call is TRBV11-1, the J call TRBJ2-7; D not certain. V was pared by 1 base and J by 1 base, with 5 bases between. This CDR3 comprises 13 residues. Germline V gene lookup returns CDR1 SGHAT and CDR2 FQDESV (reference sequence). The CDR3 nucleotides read TGTGCCAGCAGCTTAGACAGATCCTACGAGCAGTACTTC. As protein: CASSLDRSYEQYF.

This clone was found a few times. The CDR3 loop reads CASSLGQMNYNSPLHF. CDR3 coding DNA: TGTGCCAGCAGCTTGGGACAGATGAACTATAATTCACCCCTCCACTTT. This sequence joins TRBV5-6 and TRBJ1-6; tentatively, D is TRBD1 (5 bases). The germline V gene has CDR1 SGHDT and CDR2 YYEEEE. This CDR3 is built from 16 residues. The V gene lost 0 bases and the J gene lost 3 bases, with 10 bases spanning the gap.

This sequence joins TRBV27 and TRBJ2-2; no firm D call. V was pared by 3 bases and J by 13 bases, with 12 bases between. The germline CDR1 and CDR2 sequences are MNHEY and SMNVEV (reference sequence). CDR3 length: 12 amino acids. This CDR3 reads CASSLETVGLFF. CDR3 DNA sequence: TGTGCCAGCAGTTTGGAGACCGTAGGGCTGTTTTTT.

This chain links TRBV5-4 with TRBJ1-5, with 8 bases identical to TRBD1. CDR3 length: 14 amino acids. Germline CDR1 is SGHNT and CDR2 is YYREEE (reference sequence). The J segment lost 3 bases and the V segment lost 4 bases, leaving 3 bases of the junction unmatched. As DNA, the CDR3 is TGTGCCAGCAGCCACCAGGGGGCCAATCAGCCCCAGCATTTT. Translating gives CASSHQGANQPQHF.

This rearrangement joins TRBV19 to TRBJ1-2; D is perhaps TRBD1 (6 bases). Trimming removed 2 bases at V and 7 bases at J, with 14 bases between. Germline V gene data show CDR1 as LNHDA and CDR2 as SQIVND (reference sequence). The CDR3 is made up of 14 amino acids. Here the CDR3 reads CASSISGDLSGYTF. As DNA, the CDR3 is TGTGCCAGTAGTATATCAGGGGACCTATCTGGCTACACCTTC.

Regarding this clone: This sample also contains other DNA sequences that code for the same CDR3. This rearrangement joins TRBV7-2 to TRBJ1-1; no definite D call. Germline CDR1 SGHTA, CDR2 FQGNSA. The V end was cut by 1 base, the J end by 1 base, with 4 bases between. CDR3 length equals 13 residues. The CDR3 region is CASSLDRNTEAFF. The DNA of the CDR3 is TGTGCCAGCAGCTTAGACAGGAACACTGAAGCTTTCTTT.

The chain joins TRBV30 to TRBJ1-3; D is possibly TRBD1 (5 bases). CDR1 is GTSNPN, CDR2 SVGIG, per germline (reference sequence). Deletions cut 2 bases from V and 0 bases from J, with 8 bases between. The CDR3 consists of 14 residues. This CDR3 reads CAWSWGGSGNTIYF. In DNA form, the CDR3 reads TGTGCCTGGAGTTGGGGGGGCTCTGGAAACACCATATATTTT.

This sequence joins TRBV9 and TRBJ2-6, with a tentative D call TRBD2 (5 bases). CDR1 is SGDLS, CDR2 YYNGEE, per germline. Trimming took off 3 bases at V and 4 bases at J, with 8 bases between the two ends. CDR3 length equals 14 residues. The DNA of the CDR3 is TGTGCCAGCAGCGCCACGGGAGGGGCCAACGTCCTGACTTTC. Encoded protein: CASSATGGANVLTF.

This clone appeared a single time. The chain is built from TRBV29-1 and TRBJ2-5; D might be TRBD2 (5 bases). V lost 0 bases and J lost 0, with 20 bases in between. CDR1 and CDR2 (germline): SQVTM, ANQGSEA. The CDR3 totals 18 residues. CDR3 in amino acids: CSVEDPGSAGPNQETQYF. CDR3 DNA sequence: TGCAGCGTTGAAGATCCGGGGTCAGCAGGCCCAAACCAAGAGACCCAGTACTTC.

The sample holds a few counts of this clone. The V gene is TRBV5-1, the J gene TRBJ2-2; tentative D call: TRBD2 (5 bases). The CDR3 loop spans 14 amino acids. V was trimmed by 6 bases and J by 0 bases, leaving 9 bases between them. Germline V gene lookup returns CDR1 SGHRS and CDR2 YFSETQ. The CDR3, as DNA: TGCGCCAGCAAAGGACTTACGAACACCGGGGAGCTGTTTTTT. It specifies CASKGLTNTGELFF.

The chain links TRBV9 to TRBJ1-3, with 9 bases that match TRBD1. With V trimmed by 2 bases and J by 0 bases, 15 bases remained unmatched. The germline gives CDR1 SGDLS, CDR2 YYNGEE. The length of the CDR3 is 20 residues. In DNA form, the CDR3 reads TGTGCCAGCAGCGTCGATCCCACGCCGGGACAGGGTAGCTCTGGAAACACCATATATTTT. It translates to CASSVDPTPGQGSSGNTIYF.

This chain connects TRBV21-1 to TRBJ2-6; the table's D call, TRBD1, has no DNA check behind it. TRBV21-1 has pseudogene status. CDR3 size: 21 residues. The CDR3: CASSKGRLGQVSIIWANVLTF. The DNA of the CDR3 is TGTGCCAGCAGCAAAGGAAGGTTGGGACAGGTAAGTATTATTTGGGCCAACGTCCTGACTTTC.

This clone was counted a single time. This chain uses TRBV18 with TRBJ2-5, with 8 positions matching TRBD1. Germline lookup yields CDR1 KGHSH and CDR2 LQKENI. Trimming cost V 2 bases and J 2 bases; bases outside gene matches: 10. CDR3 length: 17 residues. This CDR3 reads CASSPVTHRQGQETQYF. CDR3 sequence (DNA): TGTGCCAGCTCACCAGTGACCCACAGACAGGGGCAAGAGACCCAGTACTTC.